A selection of T cell receptor beta chains follows, all from one sample in a study of blood T cell repertoires in COVID-19. Data came from immunoSEQ multiplex PCR; TCRdb stores just in-frame clones and leaves some out. The sample includes roughly 77,000 clones, 60% to 85% of them seen just once. The specimen sequenced was peripheral blood. Receptors were obtained from a human donor in a cohort sampled during active COVID-19. The CDR3 runs from the conserved cysteine through the conserved F or W. A D gene is named only where the DNA matches it firmly. Clone size is given for some rows only: seen once, a few or many times, or a class if the clone is expanded.

CASSLSLGNIQYF | TGTGCCAGCAGCTTGTCACTAGGAAACATTCAGTACTTC | NA | TRBV5-4 | NA | TRBJ2-4
CASSSSNSNQPQHF | TGTGCCAGCAGTTCGAGCAATAGCAATCAGCCCCAGCATTTT | NA | TRBV2 | NA | TRBJ1-5
CASSRTGAINSPLHF | TGTGCCAGCAGTCGAACAGGGGCGATTAATTCACCCCTCCACTTT | NA | TRBV6-5 | TRBD1 | TRBJ1-6
CASSPTEDTQYF | TGTGCCAGCTCACCCACAGAGGATACGCAGTATTTT | NA | TRBV18 | NA | TRBJ2-3
CASSQRYDGGWQPQHF | TGCGCCAGCAGTCAAAGGTATGACGGGGGTTGGCAGCCCCAGCATTTT | NA | TRBV23-1 | NA | TRBJ1-5
CASSLGHSYNSPLHF | TGTGCCAGCAGTCTAGGACACTCCTATAATTCACCCCTCCACTTT | NA | TRBV6-5 | NA | TRBJ1-6
CASSQMGTPNQPQHF | TGTGCCAGCAGCCAGATGGGCACCCCAAATCAGCCCCAGCATTTT | NA | TRBV7-2 | NA | TRBJ1-5
CASSQGATNEKLFF | TGCGCCAGCAGTCAAGGAGCAACTAATGAAAAACTGTTTTTT | few | TRBV23-1 | NA | TRBJ1-4
CASSYDAKTQYF | TGTGCCAGCAGTTACGATGCGAAGACCCAGTACTTC | few | TRBV6-6 | NA | TRBJ2-5
CASSYLAGGSSGANVLTF | TGCGCCAGCAGCTACCTCGCGGGGGGGAGCTCTGGGGCCAACGTCCTGACTTTC | NA | TRBV5-1 | TRBD2 | TRBJ2-6
CASRGDRITDTQYF | TGTGCCAGTAGAGGGGACAGGATCACAGATACGCAGTATTTT | NA | TRBV19 | TRBD1 | TRBJ2-3
CASSDEGQGGKLFF | TGTGCCAGCAGTGACGAAGGACAGGGAGGAAAACTGTTTTTT | NA | TRBV2 | TRBD1 | TRBJ1-4
CASSPPQGARYEQYF | TGTGCCAGCTCACCACCGCAGGGGGCGAGGTACGAGCAGTACTTC | NA | TRBV18 | TRBD1 | TRBJ2-7
CSVEEVQGAGGYTF | TGCAGCGTTGAAGAGGTGCAGGGCGCGGGGGGCTACACCTTC | NA | TRBV29-1 | NA | TRBJ1-2
CASSEGRGKGQPQHF | TGTGCCAGCAGTGAGGGCAGGGGGAAAGGACAGCCCCAGCATTTT | NA | TRBV2 | TRBD1 | TRBJ1-5
CASGIQGSGNTIYF | TGTGCCAGTGGGATACAGGGATCCGGAAACACCATATATTTT | NA | TRBV19 | NA | TRBJ1-3
CASSLGRAGSPYEQYF | TGTGCCAGCAGTTTAGGTCGGGCGGGGTCACCCTACGAGCAGTACTTC | NA | TRBV28 | NA | TRBJ2-7
CASSSQGGQETQYF | TGCGCCAGCAGCTCACAGGGTGGGCAAGAGACCCAGTACTTC | NA | TRBV5-1 | NA | TRBJ2-5
CASSAESENTEAFF | TGTGCCAGCAGCGCGGAGTCGGAGAACACTGAAGCTTTCTTT | NA | TRBV2 | NA | TRBJ1-1
CASSGRGGAVYEQYF | TGTGCCAGCAGCGGGAGGGGGGGGGCTGTCTACGAGCAGTACTTC | NA | TRBV6-5 | TRBD2 | TRBJ2-7
CASSTLTGGYEQYF | TGTGCCAGTAGTACCCTGACAGGGGGCTACGAGCAGTACTTC | NA | TRBV19 | TRBD1 | TRBJ2-7
CASSYSGGRTGYTF | TGTGCCAGCAGTTACAGCGGGGGGCGGACTGGCTACACCTTC | NA | TRBV6-5 | NA | TRBJ1-2
CASTRTGGLNQPQHF | TGTGCCAGCACTAGAACAGGGGGCTTGAATCAGCCCCAGCATTTT | NA | TRBV2 | TRBD1 | TRBJ1-5
CASSQDRGRSRSPLHF | TGCGCCAGCAGCCAAGATAGAGGGAGATCACGTTCACCCCTCCACTTT | NA | TRBV4-1 | NA | TRBJ1-6
CASSFRGWDTEAFF | TGTGCCAGCAGTTTTCGGGGATGGGACACTGAAGCTTTCTTT | NA | TRBV27 | NA | TRBJ1-1
CASSETGTTRQYF | TGTGCCAGCAGTGAGACAGGGACAACGAGGCAGTACTTC | NA | TRBV2 | TRBD1 | TRBJ2-7
CASSQREYEQYF | TGTGCCAGCAGCCAGCGGGAATACGAGCAGTACTTC | NA | TRBV3-1/TRBV3-2 | NA | TRBJ2-7
CASSPTAGAGNTIYF | TGTGCCAGCAGCCCAACGGCAGGGGCTGGAAACACCATATATTTT | few | TRBV9 | NA | TRBJ1-3
CASSLALAGEETQYF | TGTGCCAGCAGCTTGGCTCTAGCGGGGGAAGAGACCCAGTACTTC | NA | TRBV5-6 | TRBD2 | TRBJ2-5
CASSPYSGREQFF | TGTGCCAGCAGCCCCTACAGCGGTCGGGAGCAGTTCTTC | NA | TRBV3-1/TRBV3-2 | NA | TRBJ2-1
CASSPNGGGYEQYF | TGTGCCAGCTCACCGAATGGCGGCGGCTACGAGCAGTACTTC | NA | TRBV18 | NA | TRBJ2-7
CAWQQGAKQPQHF | TGTGCCTGGCAACAGGGGGCAAAGCAGCCCCAGCATTTT | NA | TRBV30 | TRBD1 | TRBJ1-5
CASSQTARATTNEKLFF | TGCGCCAGCAGCCAGACAGCTAGGGCAACAACTAATGAAAAACTGTTTTTT | NA | TRBV5-1 | NA | TRBJ1-4
CASSPQGGGTGAYNEQFF | TGTGCCAGCAGCCCACAGGGCGGAGGGACAGGGGCCTACAATGAGCAGTTCTTC | NA | TRBV7-6 | TRBD1 | TRBJ2-1
CASSPLTGSGELFF | TGTGCCAGCAGCCCCCTGACGGGGTCCGGGGAGCTGTTTTTT | NA | TRBV5-6 | NA | TRBJ2-2
CASSQAAGADEQYF | TGTGCCAGCAGCCAAGCGGCGGGGGCAGACGAGCAGTACTTC | once | TRBV3-1/TRBV3-2 | NA | TRBJ2-7
CASSLISGVTQETQYF | TGTGCCAGCAGCCTAATTAGCGGGGTGACCCAAGAGACCCAGTACTTC | NA | TRBV14 | TRBD2 | TRBJ2-5
CASSWSGALQQETQYF | TGTGCCAGCAGCTGGTCAGGGGCCCTACAGCAAGAGACCCAGTACTTC | NA | TRBV5-4 | NA | TRBJ2-5
CATRQATNEKLFF | TGTGCCACACGCCAGGCAACTAATGAAAAACTGTTTTTT | NA | TRBV6-6 | NA | TRBJ1-4
CASRSIPGQGTGELFF | TGCGCCAGCCGTTCTATCCCGGGACAGGGAACCGGGGAGCTGTTTTTT | NA | TRBV5-1 | TRBD1 | TRBJ2-2
CSAAGGTDLTNTEAFF | TGCAGCGCGGCGGGGGGGACAGACCTTACGAACACTGAAGCTTTCTTT | NA | TRBV29-1 | TRBD1 | TRBJ1-1
CASSSPGQDYEQYF | TGTGCCAGCAGTTCACCGGGACAGGATTACGAGCAGTACTTC | NA | TRBV6-5 | TRBD1 | TRBJ2-7
CASSDPDGSSYNEQFF | TGCGCCAGCAGTGACCCGGACGGGAGCTCCTACAATGAGCAGTTCTTC | few | TRBV10-1 | NA | TRBJ2-1
CASSRQAPAVNQPQHF | TGTGCCAGCAGCCGACAGGCCCCGGCAGTCAATCAGCCCCAGCATTTT | NA | TRBV2 | NA | TRBJ1-5
CTSSQGRGQTQYF | TGCACCAGCAGCCAAGGCAGGGGGCAGACCCAGTACTTC | few | TRBV1 | NA | TRBJ2-5